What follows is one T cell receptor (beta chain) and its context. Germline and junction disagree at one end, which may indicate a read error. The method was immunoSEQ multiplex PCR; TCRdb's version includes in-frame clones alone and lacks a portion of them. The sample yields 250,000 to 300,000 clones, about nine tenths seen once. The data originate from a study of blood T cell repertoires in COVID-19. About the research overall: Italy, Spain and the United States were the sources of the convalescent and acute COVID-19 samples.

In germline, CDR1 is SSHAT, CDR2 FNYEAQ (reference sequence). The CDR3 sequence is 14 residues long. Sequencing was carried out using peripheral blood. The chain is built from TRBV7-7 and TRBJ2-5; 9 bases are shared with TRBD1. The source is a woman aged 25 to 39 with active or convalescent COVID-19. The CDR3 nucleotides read TGTGCTAGCAGCTACAGGGGGCTTAAGGTGACCCAGTACTTC. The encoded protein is CASSYRGLKVTQYF.